The 14 T cell receptor beta chains below all came from one sample that was sequenced in a study of blood T cell repertoires in COVID-19. Assay: immunoSEQ multiplex PCR; the TCRdb copy retains only in-frame clones and omits some. The sample records some 150,000 clones, roughly 84% being singletons. The sample comprised peripheral blood. The origin of the receptors is an older woman with acute or convalescent COVID-19.

This chain joins TRBV19 and TRBJ2-6, with D possibly TRBD2 on 5 matching bases. V shed 9 bases and J shed 0 bases, with 15 bases lying between them. The CDR3 covers 16 residues. The V gene's germline CDR1 is LNHDA and CDR2 SQIVND (reference sequence). The DNA of the CDR3 is TGTGCCAGCACACCCGGGATCTACTCTGGGGCCAACGTCCTGACTTTC. Its protein is CASTPGIYSGANVLTF.

The chain combines TRBV7-9 with TRBJ1-2, with D maybe TRBD1 (5 bases). Germline lookup yields CDR1 SEHNR and CDR2 FQNEAQ (reference sequence). The V gene lost 2 bases and the J gene lost 3 bases, with 13 bases spanning the gap. The CDR3 covers 15 residues. DNA of the CDR3: TGTGCCAGCAGCTTACGTTTTGGGGGGGACTATGGCTACACCTTC. As protein: CASSLRFGGDYGYTF. Drawing the rest from reference TRBV7-9 and TRBJ1-2, the complete variable domain is DTGVSQNPRHKITKRGQNVTFRCDPISEHNRLYWYRQTLGQGPEFLTYFQNEAQLEKSRLLSDRFSAERPKGSFSTLEIQRTEQGDSAMYLCASSLRFGGDYGYTFGSGTRLTVV.

The rearrangement joins TRBV7-9 to TRBJ1-6; 7 bases match TRBD1. Germline CDR1 is SEHNR and CDR2 is FQNEAQ (reference sequence). The V segment lost 6 bases and the J segment 7 bases; nucleotides outside the gene matches: 9. This CDR3 has 15 residues. CDR3 bases: TGTGCCAGCAGTCGCGGGACAGTGCCCAATTCACCCCTCCACTTT. Protein product: CASSRGTVPNSPLHF.

V is TRBV7-8 and J is TRBJ2-7, with a possible D match to TRBD1 (5 bases). The germline V and J ends were trimmed by 1 base and 0 bases, with 13 bases remaining between them. Germline-derived CDR1 and CDR2 are SGHVS and FQNEAQ. This CDR3 spans 16 amino acids. DNA of the CDR3: TGTGCCAGCAGCTTAGACCGGCCTGGGGCCTCCTACGAGCAGTACTTC. It translates to CASSLDRPGASYEQYF.

V gene TRBV19 combines with J gene TRBJ1-4; D is ambiguous. The CDR3 extends over 11 amino acids. CDR1 and CDR2 (germline): LNHDA, SQIVND (reference sequence). Trimming took off 3 bases at V and 7 bases at J, with 3 bases between the two ends. CDR3 DNA sequence: TGTGCCAGTAGTATGAGTGAAAAACTGTTTTTT. Translation gives CASSMSEKLFF.

This rearrangement joins TRBV28 to TRBJ1-1, with 8 nucleotides matching TRBD1. The length of the CDR3 is 15 residues. V gave up 1 base and J gave up 7 bases; unmatched junction bases: 8. Germline values: CDR1 MDHEN, CDR2 SYDVKM. DNA for the CDR3: TGTGCCAGCAGTTTATTACGGGGGACAGGTGGTGAAGCTTTCTTT. Protein product: CASSLLRGTGGEAFF. The full variable domain, rest sourced from reference TRBV28 and TRBJ1-1, is DVKVTQSSRYLVKRTGEKVFLECVQDMDHENMFWYRQDPGLGLRLIYFSYDVKMKEKGDIPEGYSVSREKKERFSLILESASTNQTSMYLCASSLLRGTGGEAFFGQGTRLTVV.

V and J are TRBV29-1 and TRBJ1-2, with 8 bases aligning to TRBD1. CDR3 length: 14 amino acids. With 6 bases clipped from V and 12 bases from J, the junction kept 18 bases outside the gene matches. Germline assignment: CDR1 SQVTM and CDR2 ANQGSEA. CDR3 in amino acids: CSVQSRTTGERNTF. CDR3 DNA: TGCAGCGTCCAATCACGAACGACAGGGGAGAGGAACACCTTC.

The chain couples TRBV7-9 to TRBJ1-1, with unresolved D. Trimming took off 5 bases at V and 3 bases at J, with 13 bases between the two ends. This CDR3 has 14 residues. Germline lookup yields CDR1 SEHNR and CDR2 FQNEAQ (reference sequence). The CDR3 reads CASSPISRDTEAFF. The CDR3 DNA is TGTGCCAGCAGCCCGATTAGCCGTGACACTGAAGCTTTCTTT.

The V and J genes are TRBV6-4 and TRBJ2-3, with D unresolved. This CDR3 region has 14 residues. CDR1 MRHNA and CDR2 SNTAGT come from the germline V gene. The V gene lost 5 bases and the J gene lost 1 base, with 10 bases spanning the gap. The CDR3 spells CASSLTGGTDTQYF. DNA of the CDR3: TGTGCCAGCAGTCTCACCGGAGGCACAGATACGCAGTATTTT.

The chain combines TRBV15 with TRBJ2-1; D not resolved. Germline V lookup: CDR1 LNHNV, CDR2 YYDKDF (reference sequence). V lost 1 base to trimming and J lost 7 bases, with 5 bases between them. The CDR3 totals 12 residues. The CDR3 coding sequence is TGTGCCACCAGCAGAGCGGGTAATGAGCAGTTCTTC. Amino acids: CATSRAGNEQFF. The full variable domain, in which reference TRBV15 and TRBJ2-1 provide the parts outside the CDR3, is DAMVIQNPRYQVTQFGKPVTLSCSQTLNHNVMYWYQQKSSQAPKLLFHYYDKDFNNEADTPDNFQSRRPNTSFCFLDIRSPGLGDTAMYLCATSRAGNEQFFGPGTRLTVL.

In its sample, this clone was seen once. This sequence joins TRBV11-2 and TRBJ2-7; 7 bases fit TRBD2. The CDR3 is 14 amino acids. Germline loops: CDR1 SGHAT, CDR2 FQNNGV. V lost 0 bases to trimming and J lost 4 bases; unmatched junction nucleotides: 3. The CDR3 nucleotides read TGTGCCAGCAGCTTAGAGGGGGGGTGGTACGAGCAGTACTTC. Protein product: CASSLEGGWYEQYF.

The chain has TRBV6-5 and TRBJ1-6; tentative D call: TRBD1 (5 bases). CDR1 is MNHEY and CDR2 is SVGAGI in the germline V gene. Trimming took 6 bases from V and 5 from J, leaving 11 bases between them. The CDR3 has 14 amino acids. CDR3 bases: TGTGCCAGCAGCCACTCGACAGATAATTCACCCCTCCACTTT. It codes for CASSHSTDNSPLHF.

The V and J genes are TRBV10-3 and TRBJ1-1; D might be TRBD1 (5 bases). V was shortened by 5 bases and J by 3 bases, with 10 bases between the two germline ends. The CDR3 is 13 amino acids. CDR1 ENHRY and CDR2 SYGVKD come from the germline V gene. In DNA form, the CDR3 reads TGTGCCATCAGTAAATCGACAGACACTGAAGCTTTCTTT. Protein product: CAISKSTDTEAFF.

Only a few counts were recorded for this clone. The chain combines TRBV25-1 with TRBJ1-1; D call uncertain. CDR3 size: 13 residues. CDR1 is MGHDK and CDR2 is SYGVNS in the germline V gene. V lost 5 bases to trimming and J lost 2 bases, with 9 bases between them. This CDR3 reads CASSIEYNTEAFF. The CDR3 bases are TGTGCCAGCAGTATAGAGTATAACACTGAAGCTTTCTTT.